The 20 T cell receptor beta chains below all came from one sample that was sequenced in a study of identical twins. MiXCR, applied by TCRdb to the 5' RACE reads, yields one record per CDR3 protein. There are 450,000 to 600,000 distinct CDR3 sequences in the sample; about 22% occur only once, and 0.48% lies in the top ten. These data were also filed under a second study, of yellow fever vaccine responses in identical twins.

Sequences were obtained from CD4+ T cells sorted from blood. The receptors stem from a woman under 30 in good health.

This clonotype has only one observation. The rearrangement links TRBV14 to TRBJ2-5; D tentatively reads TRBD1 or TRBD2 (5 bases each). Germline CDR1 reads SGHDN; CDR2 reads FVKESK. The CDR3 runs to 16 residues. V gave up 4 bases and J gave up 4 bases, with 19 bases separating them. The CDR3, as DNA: TGTGCCAGCAGCCCTCGGGAAGGGGCTATTCCAGAGACCCAGTACTTC. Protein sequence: CASSPREGAIPETQYF.

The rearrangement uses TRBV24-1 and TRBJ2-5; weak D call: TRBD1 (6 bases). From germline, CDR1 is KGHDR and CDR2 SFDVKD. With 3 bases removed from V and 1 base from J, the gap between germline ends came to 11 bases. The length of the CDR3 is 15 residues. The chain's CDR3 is CATSDTYRVQETQYF. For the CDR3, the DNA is TGTGCCACCAGTGATACGTACAGGGTCCAAGAGACCCAGTACTTC.

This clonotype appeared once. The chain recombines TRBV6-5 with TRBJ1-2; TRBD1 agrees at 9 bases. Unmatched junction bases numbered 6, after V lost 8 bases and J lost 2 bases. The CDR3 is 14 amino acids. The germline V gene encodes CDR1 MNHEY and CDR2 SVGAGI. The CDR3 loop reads CASELTGGNYGYTF. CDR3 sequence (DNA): TGTGCCAGCGAGCTTACAGGGGGCAACTATGGCTACACCTTC.

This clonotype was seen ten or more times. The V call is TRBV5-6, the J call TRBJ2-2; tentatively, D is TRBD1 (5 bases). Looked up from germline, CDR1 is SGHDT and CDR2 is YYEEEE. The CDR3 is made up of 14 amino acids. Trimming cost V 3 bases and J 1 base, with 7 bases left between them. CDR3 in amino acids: CASSYDRNTGELFF. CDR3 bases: TGTGCCAGCAGCTATGACAGGAACACCGGGGAGCTGTTTTTT.

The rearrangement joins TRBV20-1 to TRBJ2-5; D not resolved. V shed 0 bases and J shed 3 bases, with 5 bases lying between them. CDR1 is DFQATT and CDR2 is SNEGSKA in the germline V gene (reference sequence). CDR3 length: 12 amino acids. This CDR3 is CSARDWEETQYF. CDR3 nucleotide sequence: TGCAGTGCTAGAGATTGGGAAGAGACCCAGTACTTC.

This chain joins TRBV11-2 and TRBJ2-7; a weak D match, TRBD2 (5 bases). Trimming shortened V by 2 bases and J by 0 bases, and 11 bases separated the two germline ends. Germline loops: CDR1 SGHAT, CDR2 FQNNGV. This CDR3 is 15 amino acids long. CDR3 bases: TGTGCCAGCAGCTTAAAAGCGGCAGCCTCCTACGAGCAGTACGTC. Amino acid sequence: CASSLKAAASYEQYV.

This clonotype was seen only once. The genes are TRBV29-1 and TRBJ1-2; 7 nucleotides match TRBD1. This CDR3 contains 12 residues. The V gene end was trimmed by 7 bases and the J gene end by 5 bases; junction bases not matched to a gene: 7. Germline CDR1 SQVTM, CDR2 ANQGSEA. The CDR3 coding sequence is TGCAGCGCGAGGACAGGTTCATATGGCTACACCTTC. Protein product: CSARTGSYGYTF.

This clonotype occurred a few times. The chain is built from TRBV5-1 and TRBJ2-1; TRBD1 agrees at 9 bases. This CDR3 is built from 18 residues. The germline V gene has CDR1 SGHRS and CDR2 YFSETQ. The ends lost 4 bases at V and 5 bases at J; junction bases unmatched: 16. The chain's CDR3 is CASSENPLVGQGDNEQFF. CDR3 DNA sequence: TGCGCCAGCAGCGAAAACCCTCTTGTGGGACAGGGAGACAATGAGCAGTTCTTC.

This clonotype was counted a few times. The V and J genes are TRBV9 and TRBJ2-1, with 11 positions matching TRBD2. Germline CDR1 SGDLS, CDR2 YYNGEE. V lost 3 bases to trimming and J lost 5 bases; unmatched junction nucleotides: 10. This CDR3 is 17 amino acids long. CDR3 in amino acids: CASSARGLAGWDNEQFF. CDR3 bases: TGTGCCAGCAGCGCGAGAGGACTAGCGGGTTGGGACAATGAGCAGTTCTTC.

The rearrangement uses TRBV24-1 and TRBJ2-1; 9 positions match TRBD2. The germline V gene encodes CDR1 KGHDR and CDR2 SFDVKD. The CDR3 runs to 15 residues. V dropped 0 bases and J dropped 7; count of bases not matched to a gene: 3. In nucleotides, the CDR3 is TGTGCCACCAGTGATTTGCGCGGGGGGGGAAATGAGCAGTTCTTC. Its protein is CATSDLRGGGNEQFF.

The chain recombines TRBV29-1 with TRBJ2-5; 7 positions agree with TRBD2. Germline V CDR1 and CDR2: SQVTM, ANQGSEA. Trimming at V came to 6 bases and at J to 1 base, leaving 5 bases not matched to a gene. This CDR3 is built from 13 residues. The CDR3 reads CSVKLAGQETQYF. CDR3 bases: TGCAGCGTCAAATTAGCGGGCCAAGAGACCCAGTACTTC. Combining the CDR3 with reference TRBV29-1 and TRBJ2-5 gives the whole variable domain SAVISQKPSRDICQRGTSLTIQCQVDSQVTMMFWYRQQPGQSLTLIATANQGSEATYESGFVIDKFPISRPNLTFSTLTVSNMSPEDSSIYLCSVKLAGQETQYFGPGTRLLVL.

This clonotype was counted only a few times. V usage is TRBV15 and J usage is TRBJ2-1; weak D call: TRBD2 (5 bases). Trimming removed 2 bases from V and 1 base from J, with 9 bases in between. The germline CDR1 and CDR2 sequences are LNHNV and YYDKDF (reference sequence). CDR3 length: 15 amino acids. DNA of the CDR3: TGTGCCACCAGCAGATACGAGGGATCCTACAATGAGCAGTTCTTC. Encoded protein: CATSRYEGSYNEQFF.

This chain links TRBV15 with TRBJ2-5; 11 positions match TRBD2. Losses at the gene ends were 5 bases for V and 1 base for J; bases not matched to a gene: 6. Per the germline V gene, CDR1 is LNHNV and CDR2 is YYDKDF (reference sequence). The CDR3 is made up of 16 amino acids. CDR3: CATSRPSGGIQETQYF. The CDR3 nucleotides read TGTGCCACCAGCCGCCCTAGCGGGGGGATCCAAGAGACCCAGTACTTC.

The CDR3, as DNA: TGCAGTGCTAGAGGGACAGACCAAGAGACCCAGTACTTC. Protein product: CSARGTDQETQYF. The chain is built from TRBV20-1 and TRBJ2-5, with D possibly TRBD1 on 6 matching bases. The germline CDR1 and CDR2 sequences are DFQATT and SNEGSKA (reference sequence). The CDR3 covers 13 residues. With 1 base removed from V and 0 bases from J, the gap between germline ends came to 6 bases.

CDR3 protein: CASSVDRDRYGYTF. In DNA form, the CDR3 reads TGCGCCAGCAGCGTCGACAGGGACCGATATGGCTACACCTTC. The chain uses TRBV4-1 and TRBJ1-2; the match to TRBD1 covers 7 bases. Unmatched junction bases numbered 8, after V lost 5 bases and J lost 5 bases. The CDR3 spans 14 residues. Germline CDR1 reads MGHRA; CDR2 reads YSYEKL.

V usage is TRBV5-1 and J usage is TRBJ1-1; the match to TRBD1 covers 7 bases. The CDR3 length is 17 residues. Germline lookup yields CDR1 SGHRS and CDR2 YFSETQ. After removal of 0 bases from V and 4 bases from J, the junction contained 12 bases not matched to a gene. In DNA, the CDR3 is TGCGCCAGCAGCTTGGTAGGGCAGGGGGAAAAGCGCACTGAAGCTTTCTTT. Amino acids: CASSLVGQGEKRTEAFF.

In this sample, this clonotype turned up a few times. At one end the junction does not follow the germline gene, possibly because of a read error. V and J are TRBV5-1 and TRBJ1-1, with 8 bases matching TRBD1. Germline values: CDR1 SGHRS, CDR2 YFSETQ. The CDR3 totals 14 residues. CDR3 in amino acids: CASSYKQGDTEAFF. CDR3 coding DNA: TGCGCCAGCAGCTACAAACAGGGGGACACTGAAGCCTTCTTT. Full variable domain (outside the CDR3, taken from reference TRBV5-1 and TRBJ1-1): KAGVTQTPRYLIKTRGQQVTLSCSPISGHRSVSWYQQTPGQGLQFLFEYFSETQRNKGNFPGRFSGRQFSNSRSEMNVSTLELGDSALYLCASSYKQGDTEAFFGQGTRLTVV.

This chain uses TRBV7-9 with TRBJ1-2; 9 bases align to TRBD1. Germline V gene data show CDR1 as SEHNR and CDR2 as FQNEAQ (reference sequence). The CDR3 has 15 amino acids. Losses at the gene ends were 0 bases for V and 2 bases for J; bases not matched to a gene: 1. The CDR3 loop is CASSLAGTGNYGYTF. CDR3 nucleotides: TGTGCCAGCAGCTTAGCGGGGACAGGGAACTATGGCTACACCTTC.

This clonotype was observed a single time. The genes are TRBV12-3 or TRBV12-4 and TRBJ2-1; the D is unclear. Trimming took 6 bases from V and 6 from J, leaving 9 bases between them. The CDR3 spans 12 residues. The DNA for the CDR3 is TGTGCCAGCAGCCACGACACCAATGAGCAGTTCTTC. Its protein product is CASSHDTNEQFF.

The CDR3 DNA sequence: TGCAGTGCTGCTCAGGGGAGCGGGGGGGCTAAGGAGTACGTC. Translation: CSAAQGSGGAKEYV. The chain has TRBV20-1 and TRBJ2-7, with 10 bases fitting TRBD2. The CDR3 contains 14 residues. Germline trimming cut 5 bases from V and 11 bases from J; bases unmatched to any gene: 15. Germline CDR1 reads DFQATT; CDR2 reads SNEGSKA (reference sequence).